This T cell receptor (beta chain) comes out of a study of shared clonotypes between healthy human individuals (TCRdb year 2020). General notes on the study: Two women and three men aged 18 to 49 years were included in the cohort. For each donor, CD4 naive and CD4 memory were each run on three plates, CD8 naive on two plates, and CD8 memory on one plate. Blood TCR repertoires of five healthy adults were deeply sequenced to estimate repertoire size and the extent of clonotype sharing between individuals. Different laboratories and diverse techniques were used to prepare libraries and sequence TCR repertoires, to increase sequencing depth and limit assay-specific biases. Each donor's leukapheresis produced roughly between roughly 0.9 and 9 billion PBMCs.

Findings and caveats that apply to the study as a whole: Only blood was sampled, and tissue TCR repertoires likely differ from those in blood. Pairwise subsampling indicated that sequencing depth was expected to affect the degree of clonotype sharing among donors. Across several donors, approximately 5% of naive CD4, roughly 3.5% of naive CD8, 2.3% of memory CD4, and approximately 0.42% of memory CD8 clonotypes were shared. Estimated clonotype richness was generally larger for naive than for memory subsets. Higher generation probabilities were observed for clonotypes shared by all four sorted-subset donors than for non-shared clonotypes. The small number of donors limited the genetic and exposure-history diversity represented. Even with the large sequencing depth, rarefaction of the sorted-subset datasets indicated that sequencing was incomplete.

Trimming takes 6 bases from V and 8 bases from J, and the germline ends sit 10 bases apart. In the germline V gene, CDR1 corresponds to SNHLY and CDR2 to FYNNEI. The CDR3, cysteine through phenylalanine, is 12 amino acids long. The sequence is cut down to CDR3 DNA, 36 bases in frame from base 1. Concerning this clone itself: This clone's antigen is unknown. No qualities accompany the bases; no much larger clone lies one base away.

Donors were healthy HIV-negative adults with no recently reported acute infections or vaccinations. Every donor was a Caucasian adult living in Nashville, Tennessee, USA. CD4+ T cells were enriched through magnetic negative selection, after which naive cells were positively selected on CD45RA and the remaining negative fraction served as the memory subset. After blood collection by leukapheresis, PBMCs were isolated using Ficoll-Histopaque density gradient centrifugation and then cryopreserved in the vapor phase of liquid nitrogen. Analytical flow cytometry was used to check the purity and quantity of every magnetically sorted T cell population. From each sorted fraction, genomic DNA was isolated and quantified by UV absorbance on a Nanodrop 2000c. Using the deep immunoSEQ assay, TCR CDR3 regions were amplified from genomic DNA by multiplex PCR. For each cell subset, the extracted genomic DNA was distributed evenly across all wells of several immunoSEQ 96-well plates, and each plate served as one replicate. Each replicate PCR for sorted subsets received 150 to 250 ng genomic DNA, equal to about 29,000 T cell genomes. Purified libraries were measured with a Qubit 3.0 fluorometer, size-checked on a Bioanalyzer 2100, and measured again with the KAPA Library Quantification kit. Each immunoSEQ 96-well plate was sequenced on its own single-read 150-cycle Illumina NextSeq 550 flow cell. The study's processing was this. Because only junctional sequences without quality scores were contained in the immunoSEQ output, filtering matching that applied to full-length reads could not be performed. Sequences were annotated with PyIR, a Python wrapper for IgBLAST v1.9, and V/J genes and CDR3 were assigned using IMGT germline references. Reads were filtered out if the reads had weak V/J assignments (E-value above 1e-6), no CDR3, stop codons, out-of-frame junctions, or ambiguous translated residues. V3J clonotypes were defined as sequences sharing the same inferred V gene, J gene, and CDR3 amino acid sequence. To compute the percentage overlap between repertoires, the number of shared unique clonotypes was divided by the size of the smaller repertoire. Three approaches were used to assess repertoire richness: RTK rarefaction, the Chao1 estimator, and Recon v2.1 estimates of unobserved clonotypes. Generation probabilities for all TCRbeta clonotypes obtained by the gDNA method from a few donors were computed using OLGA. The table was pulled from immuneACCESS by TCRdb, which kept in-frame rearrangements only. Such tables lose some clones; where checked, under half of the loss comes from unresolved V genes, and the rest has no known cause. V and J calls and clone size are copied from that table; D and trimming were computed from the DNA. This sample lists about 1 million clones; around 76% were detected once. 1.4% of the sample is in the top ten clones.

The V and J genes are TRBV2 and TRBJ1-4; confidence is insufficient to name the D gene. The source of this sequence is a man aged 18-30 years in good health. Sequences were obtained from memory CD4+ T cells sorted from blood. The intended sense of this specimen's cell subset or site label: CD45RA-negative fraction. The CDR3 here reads CASREVEEKLFF. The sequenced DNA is TGTGCCAGCAGGGAGGTAGAAGAAAAACTGTTTTTT.